The T cell receptor (beta chain) under discussion was sequenced for a study of T cell responses to AZD1222 COVID-19 vaccine. Trimming left V 2 bases short and J 6 bases short, with 19 bases between. Germline V gene lookup returns CDR1 LNHDA and CDR2 SQIVND (reference sequence). This CDR3 is 16 amino acids long. Study-wide findings and caveats: Most donors were white British, females outnumbered males, and clonal diversity was possibly underestimated.

To note about this clone: Its antigen is still unknown.

TCRdb's table, derived via immunoSEQ multiplex PCR, lists solely in-frame clones and lacks some. Counted here are tens of thousands of clones, around 91% occurring once; the ten biggest clones make up around 5.2%. This specimen consisted of peripheral blood, obtained on day 0 of MenACWY control vaccination. The chain combines TRBV19 with TRBJ1-2, with D uncertain. The sequence was collected from an adult in good health. The chain's CDR3 is CASSIIPLREVDGYTF. CDR3 coding DNA: TGTGCCAGTAGTATAATCCCCTTAAGGGAGGTCGATGGCTACACCTTC.